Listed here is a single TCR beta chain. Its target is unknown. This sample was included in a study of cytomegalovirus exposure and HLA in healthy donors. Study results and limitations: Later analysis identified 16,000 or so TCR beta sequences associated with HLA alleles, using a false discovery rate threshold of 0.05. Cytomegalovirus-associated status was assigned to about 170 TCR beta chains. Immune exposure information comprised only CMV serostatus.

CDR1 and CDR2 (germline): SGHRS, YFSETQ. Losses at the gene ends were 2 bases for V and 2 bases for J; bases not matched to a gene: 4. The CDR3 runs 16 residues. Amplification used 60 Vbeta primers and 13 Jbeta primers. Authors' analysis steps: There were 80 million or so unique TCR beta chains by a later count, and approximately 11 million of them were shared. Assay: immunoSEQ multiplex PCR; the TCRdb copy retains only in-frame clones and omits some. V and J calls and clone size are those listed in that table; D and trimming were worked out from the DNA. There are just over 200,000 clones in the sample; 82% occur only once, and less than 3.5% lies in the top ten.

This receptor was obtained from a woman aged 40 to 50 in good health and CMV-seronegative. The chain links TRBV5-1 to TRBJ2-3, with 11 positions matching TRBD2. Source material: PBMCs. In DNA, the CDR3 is TGCGCCAGCAGCTTTATAGCGGGAGGGCCCACAGATACGCAGTATTTT. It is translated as CASSFIAGGPTDTQYF.